This T cell receptor (beta chain) is drawn from a study of metastatic and nonmetastatic thyroid tumors. In the study overall: Repertoire comparisons spanned blood and tumor or nodule tissue from malignant and benign thyroid patients.

Trimming shortened V by 7 bases and J by 7 bases, and 23 bases separated the two germline ends. The CDR3 consists of 15 residues. CDR1 and CDR2 from the germline V gene are MNHEY and SVGEGT. TCRdb re-called clones from the PCR reads using MiXCR. The table lists just under 45,000 clones, 3% to 3.5% of them singletons. Worth noting for this clone: This could be a read error, since a much larger clone is one nucleotide away.

Every patient was untreated before thyroid surgery. This TCR derives from a female donor with papillary thyroid cancer or a benign thyroid nodule (not recorded which). Some clones in this sample may be carry-over from other donors' samples. Sequenced material: blood. The genes are TRBV6-2 or TRBV6-3 and TRBJ2-7, with D perhaps TRBD2 (6 bases). CDR3 DNA sequence: TGTGCCAGCACCCTACTCGGGAGCACTCCGGCGGAGCAGTACTTC. Translating it yields CASTLLGSTPAEQYF.